Each of the 27 T cell receptor beta chains below was sequenced from the same sample in a study of CD8 T cells in ankylosing spondylitis. TCRdb passed the 5' RACE reads through MiXCR, listing each CDR3 protein once. This table has 200,000 to 250,000 distinct CDR3 sequences, about 10% appearing once. Sequencing was done on a sample of blood, either unsorted or a sorted T cell fraction (not recorded which). The receptors were gathered from a male donor with ankylosing spondylitis or in good health (not recorded which).

This clonotype was seen more than once but under ten times. The chain combines TRBV20-1 with TRBJ2-3; D is ambiguous. Deletions cut 1 base from V and 0 bases from J, with 8 bases between. The CDR3 runs to 14 residues. Looked up from germline, CDR1 is DFQATT and CDR2 is SNEGSKA (reference sequence). CDR3 loop: CSARGVASTDTQYF. As DNA, the CDR3 is TGCAGTGCTAGAGGGGTCGCTAGCACAGATACGCAGTATTTT.

This clonotype was found many times. J is TRBJ2-3 and V is TRBV7-8, with a tentative D call TRBD1 (5 bases). Germline V gives CDR1 SGHVS, CDR2 FQNEAQ. V lost 5 bases and J lost 6, with 15 bases in between. This CDR3 spans 14 amino acids. CDR3 protein: CASSDGGAFDTQYF. CDR3 nucleotide sequence: TGTGCCAGCAGCGATGGTGGGGCCTTCGATACGCAGTATTTT.

The chain combines TRBV20-1 with TRBJ2-7, with TRBD2 matching over 10 bases. V was clipped by 3 bases and J by 6 bases; unmatched bases: 8. CDR3 length equals 14 residues. Germline CDR1 and CDR2: DFQATT and SNEGSKA (reference sequence). The CDR3 region has the DNA TGCAGTGCTAGGGCTAGCGGGAGAGACTCCGAGCAGTACTTC. It translates to CSARASGRDSEQYF.

This clonotype was seen at least ten times. V is TRBV12-3 or TRBV12-4 and J is TRBJ2-5, with 9 bases matching TRBD1. Trimming removed 6 bases from V and 1 base from J; junction bases left unmatched: 9. This CDR3 region has 16 residues. The CDR3, as DNA: TGTGCCAGCAGATCGACAGGGGGATACTCCCAAGAGACCCAGTACTTC. Protein sequence: CASRSTGGYSQETQYF.

This clonotype was observed many times. This chain links TRBV21-1 with TRBJ2-1. TRBV21-1 is described as a pseudogene. The CDR3 extends over 16 amino acids. The CDR3 protein is CASSKGSARTYNEQFF. CDR3 sequence (DNA): TGTGCCAGCAGCAAAGGGTCAGCGCGAACCTACAATGAGCAGTTCTTC.

This clonotype came up many times. The DNA of the CDR3 is TGCAGTGCTAGAAGAATTGGGACCACCGAAGCTTTCTTT. This translates into CSARRIGTTEAFF. The chain links TRBV20-1 to TRBJ1-1, with D perhaps TRBD1 (5 bases). This CDR3 is built from 13 residues. V was pared by 2 bases and J by 8 bases, with 15 bases between. The V gene's germline CDR1 is DFQATT and CDR2 SNEGSKA (reference sequence).

This clonotype has a count of ten or more. This chain joins TRBV10-1 and TRBJ2-2, with a weak D call TRBD1 (6 bases). Germline CDR1 WNHNN, CDR2 SYGVQD (reference sequence). The CDR3 runs 13 residues. With 2 bases removed from V and 13 bases from J, the gap between germline ends came to 14 bases. The CDR3 reads CASSEQGFLRLFF. CDR3 DNA sequence: TGCGCCAGCAGTGAGCAGGGGTTCTTGCGGCTGTTTTTT.

Many counts were recorded for this clonotype. This chain joins TRBV5-1 and TRBJ1-3, with D tentatively TRBD1 (6 bases). V lost 3 bases and J lost 2, with 12 bases in between. Germline V gives CDR1 SGHRS, CDR2 YFSETQ. The length of the CDR3 is 15 residues. CDR3 loop: CASSWTAETGNTIYF. The CDR3 DNA is TGCGCCAGCAGCTGGACAGCTGAGACTGGAAACACCATATATTTT.

This clonotype was observed many times. The rearrangement joins TRBV5-1 to TRBJ1-1, with 8 positions matching TRBD1. Looked up from germline, CDR1 is SGHRS and CDR2 is YFSETQ. There are 16 residues in the CDR3. V shed 4 bases and J 5 bases; nucleotides not matched to a gene: 13. CDR3 DNA sequence: TGCGCCAGCAGCCCTCCCCGGACAGGGCCGGGGACTGAAGCTTTCTTT. This encodes CASSPPRTGPGTEAFF.

The J gene is TRBJ2-5, the V gene TRBV7-9; D may be TRBD2 (6 bases). Trimming cost V 7 bases and J 4 bases, with 22 bases left between them. Germline CDR1 is SEHNR and CDR2 is FQNEAQ (reference sequence). The CDR3 contains 16 residues. The CDR3 here is CASTEPIAEDRETQYF. CDR3 DNA: TGTGCCAGCACCGAACCAATAGCGGAGGACCGAGAGACCCAGTACTTC. Variable domain in full (rest from reference TRBV7-9 and TRBJ2-5): DTGVSQNPRHKITKRGQNVTFRCDPISEHNRLYWYRQTLGQGPEFLTYFQNEAQLEKSRLLSDRFSAERPKGSFSTLEIQRTEQGDSAMYLCASTEPIAEDRETQYFGPGTRLLVL.

This clonotype was counted ten times or more. This chain links TRBV9 with TRBJ2-3; 12 positions match TRBD2. This CDR3 spans 15 amino acids. Germline loops: CDR1 SGDLS, CDR2 YYNGEE. Unmatched junction bases numbered 5, after V lost 3 bases and J lost 6 bases. The CDR3, as DNA: TGTGCCAGCAGCGGTCGGACTAGCGGGGTCGATACGCAGTATTTT. This encodes CASSGRTSGVDTQYF.

This clonotype showed up many times. V gene TRBV3-1 combines with J gene TRBJ2-1, with D possibly matching TRBD2 (6 bases). The CDR3 has 13 amino acids. V was shortened by 6 bases and J by 7 bases, with 13 bases between the two germline ends. The germline V gene encodes CDR1 LGHDT and CDR2 YNNKEL (reference sequence). CDR3 nucleotides: TGTGCCAGCAGTCCGAGGGCGGGGAATGAGCAGTTCTTC. It is translated as CASSPRAGNEQFF.

This chain links TRBV7-2 with TRBJ2-7; 8 nucleotides line up with TRBD1. The CDR3 is 14 amino acids. Germline-derived CDR1 and CDR2 are SGHTA and FQGNSA. The ends lost 3 bases at V and 2 bases at J; junction bases unmatched: 3. CDR3: CASSLTGVTYEQYF. CDR3 DNA: TGTGCCAGCAGCTTGACAGGGGTCACCTACGAGCAGTACTTC.

V is TRBV2 and J is TRBJ2-1, with 14 positions matching TRBD2. The CDR3 has 15 residues. The V gene end was trimmed by 4 bases and the J gene end by 4 bases; junction bases not matched to a gene: 0. Germline V CDR1 and CDR2: SNHLY, FYNNEI. CDR3 amino acids: CASSGTSGGYNEQFF. As DNA, the CDR3 is TGTGCCAGCAGTGGGACTAGCGGGGGGTACAATGAGCAGTTCTTC.

This clonotype was found many times. The chain has TRBV6-4 and TRBJ2-6; 8 bases align to TRBD1. CDR1 is MRHNA, CDR2 SNTAGT, per germline. The J segment lost 3 bases and the V segment lost 6 bases, leaving 4 bases of the junction unmatched. The CDR3 sequence is 15 residues long. For the CDR3, the DNA is TGTGCCAGCAGCCAGGGGGCACTTGGGGCCAACGTCCTGACTTTC. This encodes CASSQGALGANVLTF.

The genes are TRBV5-1 and TRBJ1-1; D unresolved. The CDR3 sequence is 12 residues long. Trimming removed 0 bases at V and 7 bases at J, with 7 bases between. Germline CDR1 and CDR2: SGHRS and YFSETQ. The CDR3 DNA sequence: TGCGCCAGCAGCTTGGAGGGAAGTGAAGCTTTCTTT. This codes for CASSLEGSEAFF.

This clonotype was seen repeatedly, ten times or more. V is TRBV20-1 and J is TRBJ2-5; D gene ambiguous. The CDR3 sequence is 13 residues long. Germline CDR1 and CDR2: DFQATT and SNEGSKA (reference sequence). Trimming shortened V by 1 base and J by 3 bases, and 9 bases separated the two germline ends. CDR3 in DNA: TGCAGTGCTAGAGGATGGGTTGAAGAGACCCAGTACTTC. This codes for CSARGWVEETQYF.

This clonotype was picked up many times. This sequence joins TRBV27 and TRBJ2-6, with D possibly being TRBD1 or TRBD2 (5 bases each). The CDR3 is 16 amino acids. Germline V gene sequence: CDR1 MNHEY, CDR2 SMNVEV (reference sequence). V dropped 4 bases and J dropped 0 bases, with 10 bases sitting between them. DNA for the CDR3: TGTGCCAGCAGTTCGGGACGGCTCTCTGGGGCCAACGTCCTGACTTTC. Translation gives CASSSGRLSGANVLTF.

This clonotype was detected a few times. V gene TRBV29-1 combines with J gene TRBJ2-2; D not certain. The germline V gene encodes CDR1 SQVTM and CDR2 ANQGSEA. This CDR3 contains 13 residues. With 4 bases removed from V and 2 bases from J, the gap between germline ends came to 8 bases. This CDR3 reads CSVVLKNTGELFF. In DNA form, the CDR3 reads TGCAGCGTTGTCCTAAAAAACACCGGGGAGCTGTTTTTT.

This clonotype was counted at least ten times. The V call is TRBV5-5, the J call TRBJ2-1; 10 nucleotides match TRBD1. The CDR3 runs 15 residues. CDR1 and CDR2 from the germline V gene are SGHKS and YYEKEE (reference sequence). The junction had 7 bases not matched to a gene; V was cut back by 4 bases and J by 6 bases. The chain's CDR3 is CASSRTGQGFNEQFF. DNA for the CDR3: TGTGCCAGCAGCCGAACGGGACAGGGGTTCAATGAGCAGTTCTTC. Full variable domain (missing parts from reference TRBV5-5 and TRBJ2-1): DAGVTQSPTHLIKTRGQQVTLRCSPISGHKSVSWYQQVLGQGPQFIFQYYEKEERGRGNFPDRFSARQFPNYSSELNVNALLLGDSALYLCASSRTGQGFNEQFFGPGTRLTVL.

The J gene is TRBJ2-4, the V gene TRBV12-3 or TRBV12-4; 9 bases match TRBD1. V lost 5 bases to trimming and J lost 0 bases; unmatched junction nucleotides: 5. The CDR3 spans 16 residues. CDR3 protein: CASSRTGVLAKNIQYF. CDR3 bases: TGTGCCAGCAGTCGGACAGGGGTGCTAGCCAAAAACATTCAGTACTTC.

This clonotype was counted at least ten times. The chain combines TRBV9 with TRBJ2-1, with a tentative D call TRBD2 (6 bases). The CDR3 loop spans 15 amino acids. V lost 3 bases and J lost 3, with 13 bases in between. In germline, CDR1 is SGDLS, CDR2 YYNGEE. CDR3 protein: CASSAGDSYYNEQFF. CDR3 DNA: TGTGCCAGCAGCGCTGGGGACTCCTACTACAATGAGCAGTTCTTC.

This clonotype was counted at least ten times. The chain recombines TRBV20-1 with TRBJ2-1; D may be TRBD2 (6 bases). The length of the CDR3 is 15 residues. The germline gives CDR1 DFQATT, CDR2 SNEGSKA (reference sequence). V dropped 6 bases and J dropped 4 bases, with 19 bases sitting between them. The chain's CDR3 is CSAPTPGLDYNEQFF. The CDR3 DNA follows: TGCAGTGCCCCAACCCCGGGACTGGATTACAATGAGCAGTTCTTC.

There are many counts of this clonotype. The chain carries TRBV20-1 and TRBJ1-1; D remains unclear. Germline CDR1 and CDR2: DFQATT and SNEGSKA (reference sequence). The CDR3 has 13 amino acids. Deletions cut 6 bases from V and 4 bases from J, with 15 bases between. As DNA, the CDR3 is TGCAGTGCCCCTAGACGCGCCGTCACTGAAGCTTTCTTT. Protein: CSAPRRAVTEAFF.

This clonotype has at least ten counts. This chain connects TRBV20-1 to TRBJ1-2; no clear D. The CDR3 is 15 residues long. V lost 5 bases, J lost 2 bases, and 18 bases lay in between. CDR1 and CDR2 (germline): DFQATT, SNEGSKA (reference sequence). This CDR3 is CSAWTRKDYNYGYTF. As DNA, the CDR3 is TGCAGTGCTTGGACGCGTAAGGACTACAACTATGGCTACACCTTC.

This clonotype was seen at least ten times. The V and J genes are TRBV5-1 and TRBJ2-3, with TRBD2 matching over 7 bases. J gave up 0 bases and V 0 bases, and 7 bases lay outside the gene matches. This CDR3 has 17 residues. Looked up from germline, CDR1 is SGHRS and CDR2 is YFSETQ. CDR3 in DNA: TGCGCCAGCAGCTTGGACCCTAGCGGAACGAGCACAGATACGCAGTATTTT. Residues: CASSLDPSGTSTDTQYF.

This clonotype came up many times. The chain couples TRBV5-1 to TRBJ2-3; the D gene is possibly TRBD2 (6 bases). The CDR3 consists of 14 residues. Deletions cut 3 bases from V and 6 bases from J, with 14 bases between. Germline CDR1 is SGHRS and CDR2 is YFSETQ. CDR3 DNA: TGCGCCAGCAGCTCGGCGGGGACCCCGGATACGCAGTATTTT. Translated: CASSSAGTPDTQYF.